This T cell receptor (beta chain) originates from a study of PD-1 blockade in classical Hodgkin lymphoma. Regarding this clone: Its antigen is unknown.

The length of the CDR3 is 14 residues. CDR1 is MNHNS, CDR2 SASEGT, per germline. The V and J ends lost 6 bases and 8 bases, in that order; junction bases with no gene match: 6. Time point meaning: cycle 4 day 1 (C4D1), after around six weeks of nivolumab. Relapse was seen in all patients after autologous stem cell transplantation, and brentuximab vedotin exposure was variable. Generated by immunoSEQ multiplex PCR, the TCRdb table keeps only in-frame clones and is missing some. The sample consists of tens of thousands of clones, roughly 78% of them appearing once. Study-wide results and caveats: Reasons behind the repertoire differences stay unclear, perhaps disease activity or earlier therapy. CD8+ TCR diversity did not rise significantly by C4D1, unlike CD4+.

Sequencing used peripheral blood mononuclear cells (PBMCs), obtained before the fourth cycle of nivolumab. This chain links TRBV6-1 with TRBJ1-4; 10 bases map to TRBD1. This clonotype originated in a human donor with classical Hodgkin lymphoma. CDR3 coding DNA: TGTGCCAGCAGCGGCGGGACAGGGGTCGAAAAACTGTTTTTT. Amino acids: CASSGGTGVEKLFF.